This T cell receptor (beta chain) derives from a study of cytomegalovirus exposure and HLA in healthy donors (dated by TCRdb to 2015 to 2018). For the wider study: An earlier analysis of some 600 of the donors reported 276 Gb of sequence data and 90 million to 120 million unique TCR beta sequences obtained from around 170 million T cells. An early release covering some 640 HLA-typed donors comprised about 310 gigabases of sequencing data and around 86 million unique TCR sequences. Of the 350 to 400 genotyped donors, approximately 83% fell in the genetic ancestry cluster associated with self-reported Caucasian donors. The study was designed to test whether signatures of past pathogen exposure could be identified by cataloging public T cell receptors. The T cell repertoires of 666 subjects were profiled by immunosequencing and related to cytomegalovirus serostatus. Besides the first cohort of 666 subjects, a separate validation cohort made up of some 110 different subjects was used. The study combined high-throughput TCR immunosequencing, statistical association of individual TCRs with disease status, and machine learning to predict cytomegalovirus infection status. To study patterns of TCR occurrence, a later analysis re-analyzed previously published TCR beta repertoires from 700 or so donors and added high-resolution HLA genotyping. Rather than using new phenotypic data, the later analysis identified candidate immune exposures from TCR beta sequences and from how often those sequences occurred across donors. An earlier analysis of some 600 of the donors applied high-throughput TCR beta sequencing to assess whether each TCR beta V gene segment acted as functional or pseudogenic. Donor age, sex, ethnicity and CMV serostatus were compiled together with the repertoire data. In a later genetic analysis, genome-wide SNP genotypes for about three fifths of the 666 donors were used, and that subset was treated as a discovery cohort. All discovery cohort repertoires had been generated using a single sequencing platform. HLA typing included class I and class II loci at four-digit resolution. The number of typed donors differed by locus: 629-630 for A, B, C, DRB1 and DQB1; roughly 510 for DQA1; approximately 600 for DPA1; and roughly 490 for DPB1. Because of strong linkage in the cohort, roughly five DR-DQ haplotypes were treated as single units for association and clustering. Among 300 to 450 genotyped donors of the cohort, an average of around 240,000 unique TCR beta nucleotide sequences were sequenced per donor, around 20% of them non-productive.

Libraries were built with the immunoSEQ multiplex PCR assay. A mixture of 60 forward primers for TCR Vbeta segments and 13 reverse primers for TCR Jbeta segments was used in the multiplex PCR. A multiplex PCR assay on genomic DNA amplified the CDR3 region of rearranged TCR beta genes. On the Illumina HiSeq System, the amplified TCR beta libraries were sequenced as 87-base-pair reads. Regarding the original processing steps: In a later analysis, approximately 74 million unique TCR beta chains were counted across the 500 to 850 repertoires, and about 9.9 million of these chains were shared by at least two donors. Raw reads were error-corrected and collapsed into unique sequences with a nearest-neighbor algorithm that merged closely related sequences to remove PCR and sequencing errors. To assign V, D and J gene segments, CDR3 sequences were aligned to IMGT reference sequences. Each retained sequence needed at least a six-nucleotide match to both a V gene segment and a J gene segment. Rearrangements were classified as productive when the CDR3 lacked stop codons and remained in frame with V and J, and all other rearrangements were classified as non-productive. CDR3 was defined according to IMGT convention as the region running from the second conserved V-encoded cysteine to the conserved J-encoded phenylalanine. In an earlier analysis of just under 600 of the donors, sequences lacking an unambiguous match to a single V gene segment were excluded. In an earlier analysis of 587 of the donors, V segments were called functional above 56.7% productive rearrangements and were called segregating when the between-donor standard deviation exceeded 5%. A statistical classification framework was built for diagnosing cytomegalovirus status from the catalog of TCR beta chain sequences. V and J gene assignment, in a later analysis, came from comparing TCR nucleotide sequences with IMGT/GENE-DB human TR gene sequences. The TCRdist pipeline was used in a later analysis to assign CDR3 sequences and most-parsimonious VDJ recombination scenarios. A later analysis defined each TCR beta chain by its CDR3 amino acid sequence plus V-gene family, and excluded reads lacking a unique V-gene family. To address suspected cross-contamination and a sequencing artifact, a later analysis removed over 500 highly shared, low-generation-probability nucleotide sequences. In a later analysis, a clonal expansion index for each public chain was calculated from normalized within-repertoire ranks of inferred template counts. In a later analysis, generation probabilities were computed using a VDJ recombination model fitted to out-of-frame rearrangements, and the results were checked against IGoR. Hypergeometric tests were used in a later analysis to score TCR-TCR, TCR-HLA and TCR-CMV co-occurrence, with a repertoire-size bias correction applied to the TCR pairs. To estimate false discovery rates, a later analysis permuted the HLA or CMV assignments 20 times. In a later analysis, co-occurring TCRs were grouped with DBSCAN, and TCRdist sequence similarity was added when clustering was performed within HLA-allele-positive subsets. For co-occurrence clustering, repertoires with fewer than 30,000 or more than 120,000 public chains were excluded, along with about five repertoires with anomalous nucleotide sharing. TCRdb limited this immuneACCESS table to in-frame rearrangements with V and J called. A share of clones is missing; checked studies link under half to unresolved V genes, and the rest is unexplained. That table supplies the V and J calls and clone size; D and trimming were determined from the DNA. The sample data list approximately 170,000 clones, and roughly 76% of these were observed just once. Of the sample, about 2.5% falls within the top ten clones.

On this clone: Its antigen specificity is not known. No base quality values were provided; no much bigger clone lies one nucleotide off.

In total, 666 healthy bone marrow donors made up the cohort. At the time of sampling, all cohort members were nominally healthy, though unrecorded immune exposures were likely present. The donor was CMV seronegative and belonged to the group of 350 to 400 seronegative cohort members. Every donor gave a peripheral blood sample, and the peripheral blood mononuclear cells from that sample were used for TCR beta sequencing. Genomic DNA extraction from the blood cell samples was performed with the Qiagen DNeasy Blood Extraction Kit. Findings and caveats that apply to the study as a whole: Compared with equally common non-associated chains, HLA-associated TCR beta chains in a later analysis were more clonally expanded and had lower generation probabilities. A later analysis associated 15,000 or so TCR beta sequences with specific HLA alleles at a false discovery rate of 0.05. A few of the identified cytomegalovirus-associated TCR beta chains were confirmed in vitro to be specific for cytomegalovirus antigens. Broadly in line with IMGT annotations, most TCR beta V segments showed up in productive rearrangements about 90% or about 30% of the time in an earlier analysis of 587 of the donors. Some IMGT-functional V segments, including TRBV6-2 and TRBV6-3, could not be told apart with the 87-base-pair reads, so those segments were excluded. In the study, 150 to 200 TCR beta chains were listed as associated with cytomegalovirus. According to a later genetic analysis, donors in an Asian-associated ancestry cluster had fewer N-insertions in productive TCRs than the approximately 650-donor mean. Sequencing depth was assumed to be roughly uniform across donors in the presence/absence analyses, though that assumption may not hold. Linkage disequilibrium might explain the correlated functional status among segregating V segments, but an unknown experimental factor could not be excluded. In a later genetic analysis, a missense DCLRE1C variant was associated with V-gene and J-gene trimming of TCR beta chains, and the association was replicated in an independent cohort. For the cohort, immune exposure information was limited to CMV serostatus. A further reported finding was that TCR beta sequences accurately predicted the HLA-A and HLA-B alleles for most subjects in the first cohort. Only TCR beta chains were sequenced in this cohort, and the absence of alpha or paired-chain data limited detectable features. According to a later analysis, parvovirus B19, influenza, CMV and Epstein-Barr virus appeared linked to several top co-occurrence clusters. While some public TCRs were present in many individuals, most TCR sequences turned up only very rarely across donors. The classifier was reported to diagnose cytomegalovirus status with high specificity and sensitivity in both the original cohort and the validation cohort. The authors suggested that the approach could potentially be generalized to other disease states and immunological phenotypes. Approximately 16 rarely observed V segments, including chromosome 9 orphons, were excluded from the earlier analysis of a few hundred of the donors because counts were too low. Assigning TCR associations to individual alleles was difficult when HLA alleles, especially DR and DQ, strongly co-occurred. In a later analysis, the rate of TCR association differed among HLA loci, with DRB1 alleles having the most associated TCRs and HLA-C alleles having the fewest. The sequencing pipeline was judged likely to have produced a cluster of highly shared sequence variants as a technical artifact. Because HLA typing was missing for some donors at each locus, association tests included only the typed subset. In a later analysis, most CMV-associated TCR beta chains were found to appear HLA-restricted, with HLA associations seemingly driven largely by CMV exposure.

In the germline V gene, CDR1 corresponds to SGHAT and CDR2 to FQNNGV. The germline V and J ends show losses of 5 bases and 6 bases respectively, and no gene match explains 6 bases of the junction. Taken from cysteine to phenylalanine, the CDR3 has 13 residues. The retained sequence is limited to the CDR3, 39 bases, with the frame set at the first base. The source is a male donor in good health and CMV-seronegative. The sequence links TRBV11-2 to TRBJ1-2; the central 7 bases match TRBD1. Sequences were obtained from PBMCs. The base sequence is TGTGCCAGCAGCCCGGGACAGAGTAATGGCTACACCTTC. Its protein product is CASSPGQSNGYTF.